This TCR beta chain was captured in a study of blood T cell repertoires in COVID-19. Overall study: Samples representing acute and convalescent COVID-19 were sourced from the United States, Italy and Spain. Sample material is recorded as cDNA or gDNA derived from T cells, B-cell-depleted T cells, or PBMCs.

How the authors handled the data: Estimation of nucleated cell counts was performed using reference gene primer amplification. Sequencing used immunoSEQ multiplex PCR; TCRdb keeps in-frame clones, though not all of them. The DNA gave D and trimming, while V, J and clone size come from that table. Of fewer than 300,000 clones in the sample, roughly four fifths are singletons; the top ten hold 5%. Ages ranged from roughly 18 to 100 years, with residence in more than 20 US areas. Trimming took off 2 bases at V and 6 bases at J, with 6 bases between the two ends. The CDR3 has 11 residues. From germline, CDR1 is SGHDT and CDR2 YYEEEE.

Sequenced input: PBMCs or T cells enriched from blood (not recorded which). The rearrangement uses TRBV5-6 and TRBJ2-7; D unclear. This TCR was recovered from a middle-aged man who had been exposed to COVID-19. The CDR3 bases are TGTGCCAGCAGCTTAGCTCGCGAGCAGTACTTC. Translating gives CASSLAREQYF.